The entry below describes one TCR beta chain. Data came from immunoSEQ multiplex PCR; TCRdb stores just in-frame clones and leaves some out. Among 200,000 or so clones, around 90% were seen once, and the ten largest hold about 3.5%. In terms of age and location, participants ranged from roughly 18 to 95 years and lived in about 25 US areas. A PCR-confirmed or clinician-diagnosed COVID-19 case had contacted exposed participants within 2 weeks of entry. This entry is derived from a study of blood T cell repertoires in COVID-19. For the study at large: T cells, B-cell-depleted T cells, or PBMCs supplied cDNA or gDNA.

Germline-derived CDR1 and CDR2 are LNHDA and SQIVND (reference sequence). Trimming removed 3 bases from V and 5 bases from J, with 10 bases in between. This CDR3 is built from 13 residues. This receptor was obtained from a woman aged 30 to 39 who had been exposed to COVID-19. Sequenced input: PBMCs or T cells enriched from blood (not recorded which). The chain recombines TRBV19 with TRBJ2-5, with TRBD1 as a possible D gene (6 bases). The CDR3 DNA follows: TGTGCCAGTAGTATCGGGACATCGGAGACCCAGTACTTC. Translation gives CASSIGTSETQYF.